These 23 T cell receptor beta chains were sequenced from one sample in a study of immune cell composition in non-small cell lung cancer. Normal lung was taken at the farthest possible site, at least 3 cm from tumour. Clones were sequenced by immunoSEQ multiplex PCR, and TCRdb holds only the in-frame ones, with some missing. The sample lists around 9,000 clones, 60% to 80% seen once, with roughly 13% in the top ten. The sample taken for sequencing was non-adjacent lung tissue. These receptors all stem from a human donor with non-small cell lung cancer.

The CDR3 is CASSFRTRENTQYF. CDR3 DNA: TGTGCCAGCAGCTTTAGGACGCGGGAGAATACGCAGTATTTT. V usage is TRBV5-8 and J usage is TRBJ2-3, with 7 bases fitting TRBD2. CDR1 SGHTS and CDR2 YDEGEE come from the germline V gene. The CDR3 spans 14 residues. V was clipped by 2 bases and J by 7 bases; unmatched bases: 7.

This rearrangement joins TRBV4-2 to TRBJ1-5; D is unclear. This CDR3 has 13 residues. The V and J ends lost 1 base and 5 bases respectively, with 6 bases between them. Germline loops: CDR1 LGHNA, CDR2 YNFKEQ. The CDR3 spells CASSQGRDQPQHF. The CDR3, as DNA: TGTGCCAGCAGCCAAGGGAGGGATCAGCCCCAGCATTTT.

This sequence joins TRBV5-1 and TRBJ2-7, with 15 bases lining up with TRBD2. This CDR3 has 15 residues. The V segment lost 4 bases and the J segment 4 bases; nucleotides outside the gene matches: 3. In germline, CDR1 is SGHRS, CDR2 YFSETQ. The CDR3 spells CASSRTSGGDYEQYF. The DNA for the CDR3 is TGCGCCAGCAGCCGGACTAGCGGGGGGGATTACGAGCAGTACTTC.

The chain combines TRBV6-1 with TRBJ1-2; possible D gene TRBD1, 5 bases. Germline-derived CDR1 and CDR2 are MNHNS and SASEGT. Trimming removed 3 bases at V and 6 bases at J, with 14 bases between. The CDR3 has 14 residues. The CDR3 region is CASSEFSGINGYTF. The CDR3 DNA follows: TGTGCCAGCAGTGAGTTTTCAGGGATAAATGGCTACACCTTC.

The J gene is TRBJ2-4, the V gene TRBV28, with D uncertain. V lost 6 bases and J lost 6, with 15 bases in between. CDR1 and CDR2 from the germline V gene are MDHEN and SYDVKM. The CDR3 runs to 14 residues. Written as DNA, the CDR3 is TGTGCCAGCAGCACTACGTCATGGGGAAACATTCAGTACTTC. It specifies CASSTTSWGNIQYF.

DNA for the CDR3: TGTGCCAGCTCACCACTAGGGACTAGCCGGGACAATGAGCAGTTCTTC. Translation: CASSPLGTSRDNEQFF. This sequence joins TRBV18 and TRBJ2-1; the match to TRBD2 covers 9 bases. Germline V CDR1 and CDR2: KGHSH, LQKENI. This CDR3 is built from 16 residues. V gave up 1 base and J gave up 5 bases; unmatched junction bases: 6. Full variable domain (outside the CDR3, taken from reference TRBV18 and TRBJ2-1): NAGVMQNPRHLVRRRGQEARLRCSPMKGHSHVYWYRQLPEEGLKFMVYLQKENIIDESGMPKERFSAEFPKEGPSILRIQQVVRGDSAAYFCASSPLGTSRDNEQFFGPGTRLTVL.

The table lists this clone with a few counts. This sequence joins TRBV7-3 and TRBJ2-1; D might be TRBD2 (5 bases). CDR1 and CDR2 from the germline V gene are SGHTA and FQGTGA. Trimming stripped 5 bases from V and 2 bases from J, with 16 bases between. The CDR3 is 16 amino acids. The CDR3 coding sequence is TGTGCCAGCAGCCTGGGAGATGTCGGTACCTACAATGAGCAGTTCTTC. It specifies CASSLGDVGTYNEQFF.

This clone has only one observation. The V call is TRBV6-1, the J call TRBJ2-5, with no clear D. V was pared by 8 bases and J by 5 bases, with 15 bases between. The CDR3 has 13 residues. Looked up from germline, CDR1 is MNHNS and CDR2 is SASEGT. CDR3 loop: CASLPLPPETQYF. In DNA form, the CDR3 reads TGTGCCAGCCTCCCGCTGCCCCCGGAGACCCAGTACTTC.

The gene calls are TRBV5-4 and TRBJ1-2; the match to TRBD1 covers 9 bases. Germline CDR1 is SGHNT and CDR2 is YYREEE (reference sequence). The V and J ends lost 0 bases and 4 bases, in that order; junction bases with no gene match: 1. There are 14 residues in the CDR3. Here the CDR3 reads CASSLGTGVYGYTF. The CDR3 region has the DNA TGTGCCAGCAGCTTGGGGACAGGGGTCTATGGCTACACCTTC.

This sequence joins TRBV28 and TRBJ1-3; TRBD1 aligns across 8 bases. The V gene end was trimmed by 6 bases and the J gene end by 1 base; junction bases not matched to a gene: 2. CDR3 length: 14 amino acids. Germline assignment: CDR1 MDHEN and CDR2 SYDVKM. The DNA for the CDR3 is TGTGCCAGCAGCCGGACAGGGTCTGGAAACACCATATATTTT. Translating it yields CASSRTGSGNTIYF.

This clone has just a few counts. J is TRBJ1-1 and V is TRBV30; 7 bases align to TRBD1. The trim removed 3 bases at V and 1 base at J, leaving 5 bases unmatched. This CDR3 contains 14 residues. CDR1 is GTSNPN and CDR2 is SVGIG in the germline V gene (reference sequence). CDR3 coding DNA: TGTGCCTGGAGCAAGGGGACAGCGAACACTGAAGCTTTCTTT. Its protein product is CAWSKGTANTEAFF.

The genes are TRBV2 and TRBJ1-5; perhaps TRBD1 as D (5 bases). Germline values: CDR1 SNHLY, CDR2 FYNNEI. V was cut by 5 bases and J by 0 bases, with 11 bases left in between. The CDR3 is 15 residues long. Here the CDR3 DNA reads TGTGCCAGCAGTCCCGGGACGGATAGCAATCAGCCCCAGCATTTT. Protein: CASSPGTDSNQPQHF. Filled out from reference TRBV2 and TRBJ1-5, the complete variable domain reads EPEVTQTPSHQVTQMGQEVILRCVPISNHLYFYWYRQILGQKVEFLVSFYNNEISEKSEIFDDQFSVERPDGSNFTLKIRSTKLEDSAMYFCASSPGTDSNQPQHFGDGTRLSIL.

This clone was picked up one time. DNA for the CDR3: TGCGCCAGCAGCTTAGGGGCAGGTAGCACAGATACGCAGTATTTT. It encodes CASSLGAGSTDTQYF. The J gene is TRBJ2-3, the V gene TRBV5-1, with a tentative D call TRBD1 (5 bases). The CDR3 runs 15 residues. Looked up from germline, CDR1 is SGHRS and CDR2 is YFSETQ. V lost 2 bases to trimming and J lost 0 bases, with 10 bases between them.

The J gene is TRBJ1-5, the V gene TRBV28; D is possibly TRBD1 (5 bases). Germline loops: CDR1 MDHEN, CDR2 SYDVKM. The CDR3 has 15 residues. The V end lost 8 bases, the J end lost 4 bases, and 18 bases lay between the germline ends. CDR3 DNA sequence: TGTGCCAGCGAGTTTGCGGGGGTGGGTAATCAGCCCCAGCATTTT. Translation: CASEFAGVGNQPQHF.

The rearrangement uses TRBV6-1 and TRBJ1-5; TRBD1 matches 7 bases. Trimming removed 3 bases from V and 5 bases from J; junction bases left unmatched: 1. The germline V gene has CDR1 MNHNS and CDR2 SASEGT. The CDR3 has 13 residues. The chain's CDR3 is CASSEDRYQPQHF. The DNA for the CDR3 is TGTGCCAGCAGTGAGGACAGGTATCAGCCCCAGCATTTT.

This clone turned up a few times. This CDR3 is CASSLEGRQGNTGELFF. CDR3 nucleotide sequence: TGTGCCAGCAGCTTAGAAGGGCGACAAGGGAACACCGGGGAGCTGTTTTTT. The chain has TRBV7-3 and TRBJ2-2; D is unclear. CDR3 size: 17 residues. Germline CDR1 is SGHTA and CDR2 is FQGTGA. V was trimmed by 2 bases and J by 1 base, leaving 14 bases between them.

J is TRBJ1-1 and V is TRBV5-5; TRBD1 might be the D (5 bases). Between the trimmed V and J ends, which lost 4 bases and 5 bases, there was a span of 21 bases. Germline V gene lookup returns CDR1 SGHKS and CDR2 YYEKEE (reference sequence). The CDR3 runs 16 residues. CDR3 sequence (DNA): TGTGCCAGCAGCCAAGATCCGTGGCAGGGTCGGACTGAAGCTTTCTTT. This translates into CASSQDPWQGRTEAFF.

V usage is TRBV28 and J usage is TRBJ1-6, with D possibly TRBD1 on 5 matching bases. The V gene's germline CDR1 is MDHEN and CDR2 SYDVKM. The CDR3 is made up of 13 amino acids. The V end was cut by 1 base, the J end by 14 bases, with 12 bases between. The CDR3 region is CASSLFVSGALHF. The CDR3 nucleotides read TGTGCCAGCAGTTTATTCGTTTCGGGGGCCCTCCACTTT. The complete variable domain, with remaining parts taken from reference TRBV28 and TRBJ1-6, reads DVKVTQSSRYLVKRTGEKVFLECVQDMDHENMFWYRQDPGLGLRLIYFSYDVKMKEKGDIPEGYSVSREKKERFSLILESASTNQTSMYLCASSLFVSGALHFGNGTRLTVT.

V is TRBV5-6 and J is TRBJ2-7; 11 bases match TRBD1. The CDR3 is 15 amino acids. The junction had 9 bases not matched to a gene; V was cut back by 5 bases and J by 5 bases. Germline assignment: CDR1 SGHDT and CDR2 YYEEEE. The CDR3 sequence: CASSRQDRGLNEQYF. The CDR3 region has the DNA TGTGCCAGCAGTCGACAGGACAGGGGGCTCAACGAGCAGTACTTC. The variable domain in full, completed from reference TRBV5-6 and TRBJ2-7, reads DAGVTQSPTHLIKTRGQQVTLRCSPKSGHDTVSWYQQALGQGPQFIFQYYEEEERQRGNFPDRFSGHQFPNYSSELNVNALLLGDSALYLCASSRQDRGLNEQYFGPGTRLTVT.

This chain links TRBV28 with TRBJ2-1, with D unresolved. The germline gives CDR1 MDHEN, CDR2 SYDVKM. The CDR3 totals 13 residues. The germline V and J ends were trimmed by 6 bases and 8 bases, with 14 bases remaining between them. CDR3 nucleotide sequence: TGTGCCAGCAGATCCGCAGGTCCCGATGAGCAGTTCTTC. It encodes CASRSAGPDEQFF. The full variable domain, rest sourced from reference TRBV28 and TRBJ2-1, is DVKVTQSSRYLVKRTGEKVFLECVQDMDHENMFWYRQDPGLGLRLIYFSYDVKMKEKGDIPEGYSVSREKKERFSLILESASTNQTSMYLCASRSAGPDEQFFGPGTRLTVL.

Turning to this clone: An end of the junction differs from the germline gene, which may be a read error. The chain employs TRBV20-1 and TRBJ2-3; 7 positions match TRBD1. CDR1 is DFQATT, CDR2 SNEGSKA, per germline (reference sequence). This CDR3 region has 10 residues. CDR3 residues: CSANDRVRWF. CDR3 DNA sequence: TGCAGTGCCAACGACAGGGTACGATGGTTT.

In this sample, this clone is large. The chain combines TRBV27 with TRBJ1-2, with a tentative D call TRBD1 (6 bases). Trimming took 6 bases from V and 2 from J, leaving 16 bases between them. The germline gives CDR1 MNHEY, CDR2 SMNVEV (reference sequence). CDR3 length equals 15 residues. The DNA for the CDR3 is TGTGCCAGCAGAGCCCCGGGGACACCAAACTATGGCTACACCTTC. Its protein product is CASRAPGTPNYGYTF.

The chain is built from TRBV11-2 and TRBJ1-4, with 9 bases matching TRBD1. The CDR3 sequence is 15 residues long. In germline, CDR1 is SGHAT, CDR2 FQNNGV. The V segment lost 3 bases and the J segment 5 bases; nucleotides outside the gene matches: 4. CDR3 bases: TGTGCCAGCAGCTTTCTGGGACAGGGAAATGAAAAACTGTTTTTT. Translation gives CASSFLGQGNEKLFF. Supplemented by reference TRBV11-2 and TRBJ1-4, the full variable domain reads EAGVAQSPRYKIIEKRQSVAFWCNPISGHATLYWYQQILGQGPKLLIQFQNNGVVDDSQLPKDRFSAERLKGVDSTLKIQPAKLEDSAVYLCASSFLGQGNEKLFFGSGTQLSVL.